Below, one T cell receptor (beta chain) is given with its context. The CDR3 runs to 18 residues. The junction had 12 bases not matched to a gene; V was cut back by 4 bases and J by 3 bases. Per germline, CDR1 SGHAT and CDR2 FQNNGV. The sample belongs to a study of T cell changes during pregnancy in multiple sclerosis. Sequenced by immunoSEQ multiplex PCR; TCRdb stores in-frame clones only, minus some. The repertoire holds over 30,000 clones, with 94% as singletons. Here the sequenced sample was CD4+ T cells from peripheral blood mononuclear cells, taken after pregnancy. The rearrangement links TRBV11-2 to TRBJ1-3; TRBD1 agrees at 10 bases. The TCR sequence derives from a female donor with multiple sclerosis, enrolled in a pregnancy study. CDR3 coding DNA: TGTGCCAGCAGCTCAATAGTTCGCGGACAGGGGGTTGGAAACACCATATATTTT. Encoded protein: CASSSIVRGQGVGNTIYF.